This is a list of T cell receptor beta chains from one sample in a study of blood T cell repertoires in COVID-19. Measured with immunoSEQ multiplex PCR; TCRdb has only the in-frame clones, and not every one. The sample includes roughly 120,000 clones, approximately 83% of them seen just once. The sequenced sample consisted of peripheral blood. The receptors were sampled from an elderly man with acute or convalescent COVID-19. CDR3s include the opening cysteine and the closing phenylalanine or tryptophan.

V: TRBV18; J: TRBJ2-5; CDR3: CASSRASGKETQYF
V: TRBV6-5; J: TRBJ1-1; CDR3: CASSTLGGNTEAFF
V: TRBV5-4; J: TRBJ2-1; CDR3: CASSSSAYNEQFF
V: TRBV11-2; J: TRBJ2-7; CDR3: CASRRHGGNSYEQYF
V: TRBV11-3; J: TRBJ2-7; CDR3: CASSLGGRGEQYF
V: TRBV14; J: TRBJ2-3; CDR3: CASSQPGGNTDTQYF
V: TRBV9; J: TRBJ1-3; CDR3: CASSVSTGDGNTIYF
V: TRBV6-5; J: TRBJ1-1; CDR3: CASTSGTANTEAFF
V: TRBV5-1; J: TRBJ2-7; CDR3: CASSSRGQARYEQYF
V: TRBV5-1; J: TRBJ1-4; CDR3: CASSVQGAQSNEKLFF
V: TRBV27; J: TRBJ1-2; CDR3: CASSLDRETNYGYTF
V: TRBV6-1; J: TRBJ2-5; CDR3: CASSDPGQGTQYF
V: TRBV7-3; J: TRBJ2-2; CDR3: CASSLPTSGRFDTGELFF
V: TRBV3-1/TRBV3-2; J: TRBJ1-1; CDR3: CASSQRETNTEAFF
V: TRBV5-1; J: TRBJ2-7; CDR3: CASSAGTGRHEQYF
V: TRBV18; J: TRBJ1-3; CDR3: CASSTGSAGNTIYF
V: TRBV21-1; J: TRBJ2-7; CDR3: CASSKVIVLVLDRTYEQYF
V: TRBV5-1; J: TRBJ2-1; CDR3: CASSLMTGGFNEQFF
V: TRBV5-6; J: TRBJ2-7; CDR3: CASRATGTGTQQYF
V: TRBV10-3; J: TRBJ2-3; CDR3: CAISESADTQYF
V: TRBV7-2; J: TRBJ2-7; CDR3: CASSLAALSGGAYEQYF
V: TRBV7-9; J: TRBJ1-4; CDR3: CASSPTETQGEKLFF
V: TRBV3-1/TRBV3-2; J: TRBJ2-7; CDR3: CASSQAMDRGRDEQYF
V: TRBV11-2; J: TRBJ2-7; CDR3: CASSSQGVYEQYF
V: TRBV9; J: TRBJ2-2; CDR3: CASSVTSGTGELFF
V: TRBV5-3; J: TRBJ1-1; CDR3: CARSGGPGEKDFF
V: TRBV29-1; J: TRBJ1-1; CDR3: CSVRAGVGTEAFF
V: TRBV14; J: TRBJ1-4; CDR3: CASSQALREKLFF
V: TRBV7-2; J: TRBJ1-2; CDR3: CASSSDSNYGYTF
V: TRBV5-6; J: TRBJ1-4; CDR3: CASSPRTGTNEKLFF
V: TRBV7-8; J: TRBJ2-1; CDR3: CASSTGAYNEQFF
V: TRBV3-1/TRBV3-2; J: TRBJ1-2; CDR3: CASSQRGQGDGYTF
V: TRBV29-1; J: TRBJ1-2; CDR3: CSAMTGVPTGYTF
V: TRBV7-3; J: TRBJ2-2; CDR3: CASSHSPGQANTGELFF
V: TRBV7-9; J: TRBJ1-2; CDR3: CASSPPENRGLNF
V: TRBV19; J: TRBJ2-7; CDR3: CASSFAWDRGYEQYF
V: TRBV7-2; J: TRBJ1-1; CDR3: CASSVRGGTTEAFF
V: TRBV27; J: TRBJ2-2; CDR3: CASSLSWHGFAGELFF
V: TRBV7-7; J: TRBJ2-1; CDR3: CASSLGQGAYNEQFF